This TCR beta chain was identified during a study of immune heterogeneity within non-small cell lung tumors (dated by TCRdb to between 2018 and 2020). At the level of the whole study: By histology, the tumors included some ten non-squamous carcinomas, a handful of squamous cell carcinomas and 1 tumor not otherwise specified. The study combined whole-exome sequencing, RNA-seq and TCR beta repertoire sequencing of multiple spatially distinct regions from each NSCLC tumor to examine intratumoral immune heterogeneity. Transcriptome data were available for just approximately 45 loci from around eleven patients, whereas TCR repertoire analysis spanned 55 to 65 tumor loci from approximately 15 patients. For mutant peptides 8 to 11 amino acids long, netMHCpan-3.0 predicted neoantigen binding to the HLA alleles of each patient.

This clonotype has more than one count but fewer than ten. What antigen it recognizes has not been identified. No qualities accompany the bases; no much larger clone lies one base away. The TCR beta CDR3 region was amplified with a multiplex PCR system whose first round ran for roughly 9 cycles using 32 V-gene forward primers and 13 J-gene reverse primers. The first PCR round was done with a QIAGEN Multiplex PCR Kit, and the primer sequences were filed in Chinese patent CN105087789A. A second PCR round added Illumina universal primers using the Phusion High-Fidelity PCR Kit. Sequencing of the TCR libraries was done on the Illumina HiSeq X Ten platform in paired-end mode with a 151 bp read length. Turning to the authors' computational methods: Cutadapt was used to discard reads without multiplex PCR primers, PEAR merged the read pairs, and MiXCR with default settings called the CDR3 regions. Shannon entropy measured repertoire diversity, while clonality was calculated as one minus the Shannon entropy divided by the ln of the count of productive unique sequences. A clonotype counted as a dominant or high-frequency T-cell clone when its frequency was 0.5% or higher. In-frame beta chains were kept once TCRdb had trimmed the public reads at Q25 with fastp and called clones with MiXCR. One record per CDR3 amino acid sequence lists the most common genes and DNA. The V and J calls here are based on TCRdb, not the publication. Recorded for this sample are about 2,600 distinct CDR3 sequences; under 30% of them occurred a single time. 30% to 40% of the sample belongs to the ten largest clones.

Broad study findings and their caveats: High-frequency TCR beta clonotypes were found to be largely distinct between individual patients. Within a given patient, the same dominant CDR3B clonotypes showed up repeatedly across loci, although different tumor locations also carried unique high-frequency clones. Local tumor mutational burden and local T-cell repertoire clonality had a statistically significant but moderate positive correlation (R 0.3 to 0.35).

Genomic DNA extracted from bulk tumor tissue served as TCR template, with 600 ng gDNA amplified per sample. During surgery, multiple biopsies were taken from each primary tumor, with sampling sites spaced as far apart as possible within the tumor mass. The study cohort was described as untreated, and patients were newly diagnosed NSCLC cases undergoing curative surgery. The samples came from 15 or so patients with newly diagnosed non-small cell lung cancer who were having surgery intended to be curative. Resected tumor masses were reviewed by two independent pathologists. Sequencing was performed only on DNA and RNA samples of high quality. The specimen sequenced was lung tumor tissue. The TCR comes from a man aged 50 or older with non-small cell lung cancer.

The CDR3: CSVDEGGYNEQFF. Read as DNA, the sequence is TGCAGCGTTGACGAGGGAGGCTACAATGAGCAGTTCTTC. The chain links TRBV29-1 with TRBJ2-1; the D gene is perhaps TRBD2, on 6 matching bases. From a lookup of the germline V gene, CDR1 and CDR2 are SQVTM and ANQGSEA. V was cut back by 3 bases and J by 3 bases, leaving a gap of 9 bases between them. The CDR3 starts with the cysteine, ends with the phenylalanine, and has 13 residues. Just CDR3 DNA is preserved here, 39 bases in frame from base 1.